This T cell receptor beta chain stems from a study of siplizumab effects on memory and regulatory T cells. General study findings and limits: Tregs that proliferated in siplizumab cultures did not have their suppressive function confirmed. With siplizumab, cumulative frequency of CD4+ memory-derived alloreactive sequences dropped significantly.

Germline V gene sequence: CDR1 SGHRS, CDR2 YFSETQ. Trimming took 4 bases from V and 9 from J; bases not matched to a gene: 8. CDR3 length: 14 residues. Note on this clone: Its specificity is not known.

Roughly 10^5 TCR templates underwent assay in each sample. Measured with immunoSEQ multiplex PCR; TCRdb has only the in-frame clones, and not every one. Found here are about 110,000 clones, around 92% of them singletons; the top ten hold 0.75%. The V gene is TRBV5-1, the J gene TRBJ2-5, with TRBD2 matching over 11 bases. The source is a human donor in good health. Input material: Tregs sorted from blood. The CDR3 spells CASSAGLAGTAQYF. CDR3 sequence (DNA): TGCGCCAGCAGCGCAGGACTAGCGGGCACGGCCCAGTACTTC.